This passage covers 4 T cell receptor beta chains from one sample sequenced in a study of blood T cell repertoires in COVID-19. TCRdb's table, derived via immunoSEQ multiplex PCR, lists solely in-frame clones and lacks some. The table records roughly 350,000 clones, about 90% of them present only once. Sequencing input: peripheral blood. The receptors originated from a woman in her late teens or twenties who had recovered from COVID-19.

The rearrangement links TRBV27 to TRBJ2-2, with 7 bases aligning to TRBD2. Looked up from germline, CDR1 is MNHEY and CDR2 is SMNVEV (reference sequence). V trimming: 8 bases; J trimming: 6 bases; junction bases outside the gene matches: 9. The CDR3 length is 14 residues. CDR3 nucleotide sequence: TGTGCCAGCGGGAGGGGACGCTTGCCCGGGGAGCTGTTTTTT. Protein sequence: CASGRGRLPGELFF.

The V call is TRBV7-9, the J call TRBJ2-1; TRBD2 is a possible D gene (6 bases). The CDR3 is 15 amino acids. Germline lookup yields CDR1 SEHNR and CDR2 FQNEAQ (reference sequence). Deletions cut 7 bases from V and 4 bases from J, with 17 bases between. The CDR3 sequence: CASNTGSRGYNEQFF. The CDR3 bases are TGTGCCAGCAATACCGGGAGTAGGGGTTACAATGAGCAGTTCTTC.

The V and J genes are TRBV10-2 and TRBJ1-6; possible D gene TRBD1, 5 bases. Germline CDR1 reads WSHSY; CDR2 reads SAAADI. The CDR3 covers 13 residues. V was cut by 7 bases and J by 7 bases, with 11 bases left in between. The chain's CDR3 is CASTQGGNSPLHF. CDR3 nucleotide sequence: TGCGCCAGCACGCAGGGAGGCAATTCACCCCTCCACTTT.

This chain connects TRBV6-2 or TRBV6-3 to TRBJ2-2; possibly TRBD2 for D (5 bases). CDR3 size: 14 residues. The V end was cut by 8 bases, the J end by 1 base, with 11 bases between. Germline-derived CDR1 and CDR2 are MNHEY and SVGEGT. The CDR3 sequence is CASGRGGNTGELFF. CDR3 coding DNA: TGTGCCAGCGGCCGAGGAGGGAACACCGGGGAGCTGTTTTTT.